This T cell receptor beta chain was recovered during a study of blood T cell repertoires in COVID-19. Profiled with immunoSEQ multiplex PCR; TCRdb holds only in-frame clones, not every one. This table has under 200,000 clones, approximately 88% appearing once. Looked up from germline, CDR1 is LNHNV and CDR2 is YYDKDF (reference sequence). With V trimmed by 0 bases and J by 0 bases, 7 bases remained unmatched. The CDR3 has 18 amino acids. The specimen was peripheral blood. The sequence came from a woman aged 55-69 years with acute or convalescent COVID-19. The chain uses TRBV15 and TRBJ1-3; 8 bases fit TRBD1. CDR3 residues: CATSRDRRTGPSGNTIYF. The CDR3 DNA reads as TGTGCCACCAGCAGAGACCGGCGGACAGGGCCCTCTGGAAACACCATATATTTT.